This T cell receptor beta chain came from a study of blood T cell repertoires in COVID-19. Seattle's cohort entered during active infection and was followed longitudinally. Assay used: immunoSEQ multiplex PCR; TCRdb lists only in-frame clones, some missing. The data show some 200,000 clones, more than 80% seen once. Sequencing was performed on peripheral blood. The sequence derives from a woman older than 75 with COVID-19, enrolled during active disease.

CDR3 loop: CSVEDRVRHRNYGYTF. The CDR3 DNA reads as TGCAGCGTTGAAGATCGAGTCCGCCACAGAAACTATGGCTACACCTTC. This rearrangement joins TRBV29-1 to TRBJ1-2; D call uncertain. Germline V gene sequence: CDR1 SQVTM, CDR2 ANQGSEA. Trimming pared 0 bases from V and 2 bases from J, leaving 16 bases between. CDR3 length: 16 residues.